The clone carrying this TCR beta chain was counted only a few times. Treatment of the sample: randomized to nivolumab then ipilimumab (arm A) or the reverse (arm B). Sorted cells were live CD3+CD8+, lacking CD19 and CD56, from PBMCs. Sequencing used immunoSEQ multiplex PCR; TCRdb keeps in-frame clones, though not all of them. The sample has approximately 28,000 clones; 83% are singletons. These data belong to a study of sequential checkpoint blockade in melanoma. Across the whole study: Maintenance nivolumab came after either treatment sequence.

The sequence derives from a human donor with melanoma. The starting material was CD8+ T cells sorted from blood (inferred from file names), obtained from a patient given nivolumab and ipilimumab in sequence.

CDR3 protein: CASSIGHNREQYF. CDR3 nucleotide sequence: TGTGCCAGTAGTATTGGTCACAACCGCGAGCAGTACTTC. V gene TRBV19 combines with J gene TRBJ2-7; D is unresolved. Trimming removed 3 bases at V and 6 bases at J, with 12 bases between. Looked up from germline, CDR1 is LNHDA and CDR2 is SQIVND (reference sequence). This CDR3 spans 13 amino acids.